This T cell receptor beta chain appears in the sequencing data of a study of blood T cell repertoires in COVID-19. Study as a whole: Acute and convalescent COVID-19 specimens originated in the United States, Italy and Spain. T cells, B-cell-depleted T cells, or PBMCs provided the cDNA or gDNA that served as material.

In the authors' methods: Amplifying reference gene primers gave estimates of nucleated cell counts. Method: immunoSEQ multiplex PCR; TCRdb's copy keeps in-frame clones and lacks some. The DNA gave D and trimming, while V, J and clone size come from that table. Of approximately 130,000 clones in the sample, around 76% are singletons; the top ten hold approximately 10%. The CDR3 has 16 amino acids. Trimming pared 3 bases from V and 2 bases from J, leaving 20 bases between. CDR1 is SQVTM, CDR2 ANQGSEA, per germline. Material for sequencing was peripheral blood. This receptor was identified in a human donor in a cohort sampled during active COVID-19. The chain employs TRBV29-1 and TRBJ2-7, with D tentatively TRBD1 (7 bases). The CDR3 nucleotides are TGCAGCGTTGATGGGGTAAAGCAGGGGGAGGCCTACGAGCAGTACTTC. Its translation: CSVDGVKQGEAYEQYF.